What follows are 27 T cell receptor beta chains derived from one specimen sequenced in a study of T cells after yellow fever vaccination (dated by TCRdb to between 2018 and 2021). In the paper's terms, the treatment or condition label means: live attenuated yellow fever vaccine strain. The library was produced with 5' RACE. The reads were generated on an Illumina HiSeq 2500. TCRdb redid the processing of the public reads, applying fastp at Q25 and MiXCR, and retained in-frame beta chains. Each record represents a unique CDR3 protein, reported with the most common genes and DNA among its rows. The sample data list a few hundred thousand distinct CDR3 sequences, and around 8.1% of these were observed just once. The ten top clones hold 17% of the sample. This specimen was PBMCs, taken more than 40 days after the first yellow fever vaccination. Source of these receptors: a young man who received the YFV17D yellow fever vaccine.

The chain has TRBV20-1 and TRBJ2-2; the match to TRBD1 covers 9 bases. In germline, CDR1 is DFQATT, CDR2 SNEGSKA (reference sequence). The trim removed 1 base at V and 5 bases at J, leaving 8 bases unmatched. CDR3 length equals 16 residues. The CDR3 protein is CSARGAGTGQTGELFF. CDR3 nucleotides: TGCAGTGCTAGAGGCGCCGGGACAGGGCAAACCGGGGAGCTGTTTTTT.

The V gene is TRBV20-1, the J gene TRBJ2-7, with 9 bases that match TRBD1. Germline lookup yields CDR1 DFQATT and CDR2 SNEGSKA (reference sequence). The CDR3 is 15 amino acids. Trimming took 0 bases from V and 5 from J; bases not matched to a gene: 8. For the CDR3, the DNA is TGCAGTGCTAGAGATCTTGGGACAGGGCTCAACGAGCAGTACTTC. The encoded protein is CSARDLGTGLNEQYF.

In this sample, this clonotype turned up a few times. The rearrangement links TRBV11-1 to TRBJ2-1, with D possibly matching TRBD1 (5 bases). The CDR3 length is 18 residues. Germline loops: CDR1 SGHAT, CDR2 FQDESV (reference sequence). V was pared by 6 bases and J by 7 bases, with 28 bases between. Written as DNA, the CDR3 is TGTGCCAGCAGACAAGGGTCAGGGCCGCTGCTGTACCGGAATGAGCAGTTCTTC. This sequence encodes CASRQGSGPLLYRNEQFF.

CDR3 sequence: CSAYNRTSNYGYTF. As DNA, the CDR3 is TGCAGTGCCTACAACAGGACGTCTAACTATGGCTACACCTTC. The chain carries TRBV20-1 and TRBJ1-2; D is perhaps TRBD1 (5 bases). Trimming took off 6 bases at V and 0 bases at J, with 14 bases between the two ends. The CDR3 contains 14 residues. Looked up from germline, CDR1 is DFQATT and CDR2 is SNEGSKA (reference sequence).

The chain links TRBV4-1 to TRBJ2-3; D possibly uses TRBD1 or TRBD2 (5 bases each). The V gene's germline CDR1 is MGHRA and CDR2 YSYEKL. The CDR3 is 14 amino acids. Trimming took off 4 bases at V and 2 bases at J, with 10 bases between the two ends. The CDR3 sequence is CASSRGAPTDTQYF. CDR3 nucleotide sequence: TGCGCCAGCAGCCGAGGGGCTCCCACAGATACGCAGTATTTT.

V and J are TRBV5-1 and TRBJ1-1, with D tentatively TRBD1 (5 bases). The CDR3 contains 15 residues. Per the germline V gene, CDR1 is SGHRS and CDR2 is YFSETQ. Trimming stripped 3 bases from V and 5 bases from J, with 17 bases between. The CDR3 DNA reads as TGCGCCAGCAGCTCCCGCCCGGGGCAGAGGACTGAAGCTTTCTTT. It codes for CASSSRPGQRTEAFF.

This clonotype was recorded a few times. V gene TRBV27 combines with J gene TRBJ2-3; 12 nucleotides align to TRBD2. The CDR3 extends over 14 amino acids. The V gene's germline CDR1 is MNHEY and CDR2 SMNVEV (reference sequence). V lost 7 bases to trimming and J lost 3 bases; unmatched junction nucleotides: 2. The CDR3 sequence is CASKTSGGTDTQYF. DNA of the CDR3: TGTGCCAGCAAGACTAGCGGGGGTACAGATACGCAGTATTTT.

In its sample, this clonotype was seen a few times. The chain uses TRBV27 and TRBJ2-5; possible D gene TRBD1, 5 bases. In germline, CDR1 is MNHEY, CDR2 SMNVEV (reference sequence). The CDR3 is 16 residues long. V lost 2 bases, J lost 1 base, and 14 bases lay in between. CDR3: CASSLGAGSPQETQYF. Here the CDR3 DNA reads TGTGCCAGCAGTTTAGGGGCAGGGTCTCCCCAAGAGACCCAGTACTTC.

This clonotype occurred a few times. This chain uses TRBV6-5 with TRBJ2-7; D uncertain. The germline V gene encodes CDR1 MNHEY and CDR2 SVGAGI. The V gene lost 7 bases and the J gene lost 7 bases, with 11 bases spanning the gap. The CDR3 sequence is 11 residues long. This chain's CDR3 is CASKGSREQYF. The CDR3 DNA sequence: TGTGCCAGCAAGGGATCTAGGGAGCAGTACTTC.

In its sample, this clonotype was seen a few times. The CDR3 region has the DNA TGTGCCAGCAGCTCCGGGAGGAACACCGGGGAGCTGTTTTTT. Its translation: CASSSGRNTGELFF. The V gene is TRBV7-9, the J gene TRBJ2-2, with D possibly TRBD2 on 6 matching bases. Germline lookup yields CDR1 SEHNR and CDR2 FQNEAQ (reference sequence). Trimming removed 4 bases at V and 1 base at J, with 7 bases between. The CDR3 loop spans 14 amino acids. The full variable domain, with the rest looked up from reference TRBV7-9 and TRBJ2-2, is DTGVSQNPRHKITKRGQNVTFRCDPISEHNRLYWYRQTLGQGPEFLTYFQNEAQLEKSRLLSDRFSAERPKGSFSTLEIQRTEQGDSAMYLCASSSGRNTGELFFGEGSRLTVL.

This clonotype was counted a few times. This chain uses TRBV12-3 or TRBV12-4 with TRBJ2-4; D might be TRBD2 (5 bases). This CDR3 region has 16 residues. Trimming left V 6 bases short and J 11 bases short, with 26 bases between. CDR3 sequence reads: CASRRPSGDGGYLQYF. CDR3 in DNA: TGTGCCAGCAGGAGGCCGTCCGGGGATGGAGGTTACCTTCAGTACTTC.

This clonotype has more than one count but fewer than ten. The J gene is TRBJ2-7, the V gene TRBV18; 13 nucleotides agree with TRBD2. The CDR3 covers 14 residues. With V trimmed by 5 bases and J by 7 bases, 5 bases remained unmatched. Per the germline V gene, CDR1 is KGHSH and CDR2 is LQKENI. The CDR3 DNA follows: TGTGCCAGCTCAAGACTAGCGGGGGGTAATGAGCAGTACTTC. This translates into CASSRLAGGNEQYF.

The chain recombines TRBV4-3 with TRBJ1-4, with a tentative D call TRBD1 (5 bases). Germline CDR1 and CDR2: LGHNA and YSLEER. V was shortened by 0 bases and J by 5 bases, with 13 bases between the two germline ends. The CDR3 loop spans 16 amino acids. CDR3 protein: CASSQDRGEENEKLFF. The CDR3 DNA follows: TGCGCCAGCAGCCAAGATCGGGGGGAAGAGAATGAAAAACTGTTTTTT.

This clonotype was seen at least ten times. The V call is TRBV5-1, the J call TRBJ2-4, with D maybe TRBD1 (7 bases). The V end lost 4 bases, the J end lost 5 bases, and 13 bases lay between the germline ends. The germline gives CDR1 SGHRS, CDR2 YFSETQ. This CDR3 has 14 amino acids. The CDR3 here is CASSGGTAENIQYF. CDR3 DNA: TGCGCCAGCAGCGGCGGGACAGCAGAAAACATTCAGTACTTC.

This chain uses TRBV5-1 with TRBJ2-1; tentatively, D is TRBD2 (6 bases). The V and J ends lost 2 bases and 7 bases respectively, with 19 bases between them. CDR1 and CDR2 from the germline V gene are SGHRS and YFSETQ. The CDR3 runs 16 residues. The CDR3 reads CASSLVALPEGNEQFF. CDR3 in DNA: TGCGCCAGCAGCTTAGTCGCGCTCCCGGAGGGGAATGAGCAGTTCTTC.

The chain is built from TRBV7-9 and TRBJ1-6; D may be TRBD1 (5 bases). This CDR3 has 15 amino acids. CDR1 SEHNR and CDR2 FQNEAQ come from the germline V gene (reference sequence). Trimming took 3 bases from V and 8 from J, leaving 14 bases between them. The chain's CDR3 is CASSFRDGLDSPLHF. The CDR3 bases are TGTGCCAGCAGCTTTAGGGACGGTCTTGATTCACCCCTCCACTTT.

The rearrangement uses TRBV4-3 and TRBJ1-5, with D possibly matching TRBD1 (6 bases). CDR1 is LGHNA, CDR2 YSLEER, per germline. V lost 4 bases to trimming and J lost 2 bases, with 9 bases between them. CDR3 size: 14 residues. CDR3 amino acids: CASSLNRGNQPQHF. The CDR3 DNA follows: TGCGCCAGCAGCCTAAACAGGGGCAATCAGCCCCAGCATTTT.

The chain recombines TRBV20-1 with TRBJ2-7, with D perhaps matching TRBD2 (6 bases). Germline-derived CDR1 and CDR2 are DFQATT and SNEGSKA (reference sequence). There are 15 residues in the CDR3. V lost 0 bases and J lost 4, with 16 bases in between. The CDR3 bases are TGCAGTGCTAGAGATCAGACTAGAGCGTCGTACGAGCAGTACTTC. Amino acids: CSARDQTRASYEQYF.

This clonotype has a handful of counts. V and J are TRBV5-4 and TRBJ1-1, with TRBD1 as a possible D gene (6 bases). The CDR3 contains 12 residues. The V end was cut by 4 bases, the J end by 11 bases, with 15 bases between. The V gene's germline CDR1 is SGHNT and CDR2 YYREEE (reference sequence). This chain's CDR3 is CASSRAGAPAFF. CDR3 DNA sequence: TGTGCCAGCAGCCGAGCAGGGGCTCCCGCTTTCTTT.

This clonotype was counted a few times. The V call is TRBV7-8, the J call TRBJ2-7, with 7 bases matching TRBD1. The V segment lost 7 bases and the J segment 1 base; nucleotides outside the gene matches: 13. In germline, CDR1 is SGHVS, CDR2 FQNEAQ. This CDR3 has 16 amino acids. The CDR3 DNA reads as TGTGCCAGCACCCAAGCGACAGGGCCCTCTTCCTACGAGCAGTACGTC. It codes for CASTQATGPSSYEQYV.

This clonotype has a handful of counts. V and J are TRBV18 and TRBJ2-2, with 7 bases aligning to TRBD1. The CDR3 is 15 amino acids. V lost 5 bases, J lost 2 bases, and 5 bases stayed unmatched. Germline values: CDR1 KGHSH, CDR2 LQKENI. The CDR3 DNA reads as TGTGCCAGCTCATCAGGACAGGAAAACACCGGGGAGCTGTTTTTT. This translates into CASSSGQENTGELFF.

The V call is TRBV18, the J call TRBJ1-5; tentatively, D is TRBD1 (6 bases). Germline CDR1 reads KGHSH; CDR2 reads LQKENI. The CDR3 is made up of 15 amino acids. V was trimmed by 4 bases and J by 7 bases, leaving 17 bases between them. CDR3 DNA sequence: TGTGCCAGCTCACGGAACACACCAGGGGAACAGCCCCAGCATTTT. Residues: CASSRNTPGEQPQHF.

In regard to this clonotype: One junction end disagrees with the germline gene, perhaps due to a read error. This chain uses TRBV7-7 with TRBJ2-1; possible D gene TRBD2, 5 bases. The CDR3 contains 12 residues. Germline V gene sequence: CDR1 SSHAT, CDR2 FNYEAQ (reference sequence). CDR3 DNA: TGTGCTAGCAGCTTAGGTGAGGGCGAGCAGTTCTTC. This gives the protein CASSLGEGEQFF.

The J gene is TRBJ1-4, the V gene TRBV18; TRBD1 matches at 7 bases. In germline, CDR1 is KGHSH, CDR2 LQKENI. J lost 1 base, V lost 3 bases, and 5 bases had no gene match. This CDR3 is built from 16 residues. CDR3 bases: TGTGCCAGCTCACCGGGACAGATATTAACTAATGAAAAACTGTTTTTT. Its protein is CASSPGQILTNEKLFF. Full variable domain (outside the CDR3, taken from reference TRBV18 and TRBJ1-4): NAGVMQNPRHLVRRRGQEARLRCSPMKGHSHVYWYRQLPEEGLKFMVYLQKENIIDESGMPKERFSAEFPKEGPSILRIQQVVRGDSAAYFCASSPGQILTNEKLFFGSGTQLSVL.

This clonotype was detected a few times. The rearrangement uses TRBV3-1 and TRBJ2-5, with TRBD2 matching over 9 bases. Germline V gives CDR1 LGHDT, CDR2 YNNKEL (reference sequence). The CDR3 runs 17 residues. V lost 2 bases, J lost 5 bases, and 12 bases stayed unmatched. CDR3 amino acids: CASSQSASGVTGETQYF. The CDR3 nucleotides are TGTGCCAGCAGCCAATCGGCTAGCGGGGTAACGGGGGAGACCCAGTACTTC.

This clonotype was seen only a few times. The rearrangement joins TRBV7-6 to TRBJ2-1, with 12 bases fitting TRBD1. The CDR3 spans 17 residues. The junction had 14 bases not matched to a gene; V was cut back by 5 bases and J by 9 bases. Germline values: CDR1 SGHVS, CDR2 FNYEAQ. CDR3 sequence reads: CASSRYSDRDRGLEQFF. CDR3 DNA: TGTGCCAGCAGCCGGTACTCGGACCGGGACAGGGGGCTTGAGCAGTTCTTC.

This clonotype came up many times. V usage is TRBV12-3 or TRBV12-4 and J usage is TRBJ2-5, with 9 bases lining up with TRBD1. Trimming removed 6 bases from V and 7 bases from J; junction bases left unmatched: 12. The CDR3 extends over 15 amino acids. The CDR3 bases are TGTGCCAGCAGGCCTAACAGGGGGCGGCTAGGGACCCAGTACTTC. This encodes CASRPNRGRLGTQYF.